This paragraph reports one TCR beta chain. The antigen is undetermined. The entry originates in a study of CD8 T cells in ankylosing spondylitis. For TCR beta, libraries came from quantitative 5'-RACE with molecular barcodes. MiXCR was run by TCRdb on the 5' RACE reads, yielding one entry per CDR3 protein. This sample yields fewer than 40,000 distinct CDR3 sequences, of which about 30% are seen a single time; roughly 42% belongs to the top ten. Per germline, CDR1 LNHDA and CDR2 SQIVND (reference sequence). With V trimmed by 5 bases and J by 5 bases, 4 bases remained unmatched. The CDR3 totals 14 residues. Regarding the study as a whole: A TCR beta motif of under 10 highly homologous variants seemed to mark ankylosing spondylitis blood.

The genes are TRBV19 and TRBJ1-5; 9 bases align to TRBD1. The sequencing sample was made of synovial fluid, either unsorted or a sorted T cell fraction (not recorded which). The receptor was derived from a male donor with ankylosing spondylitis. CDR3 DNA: TGTGCCAGTAGTTGGGGGACAGGGCATCAGCCCCAGCATTTT. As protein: CASSWGTGHQPQHF.